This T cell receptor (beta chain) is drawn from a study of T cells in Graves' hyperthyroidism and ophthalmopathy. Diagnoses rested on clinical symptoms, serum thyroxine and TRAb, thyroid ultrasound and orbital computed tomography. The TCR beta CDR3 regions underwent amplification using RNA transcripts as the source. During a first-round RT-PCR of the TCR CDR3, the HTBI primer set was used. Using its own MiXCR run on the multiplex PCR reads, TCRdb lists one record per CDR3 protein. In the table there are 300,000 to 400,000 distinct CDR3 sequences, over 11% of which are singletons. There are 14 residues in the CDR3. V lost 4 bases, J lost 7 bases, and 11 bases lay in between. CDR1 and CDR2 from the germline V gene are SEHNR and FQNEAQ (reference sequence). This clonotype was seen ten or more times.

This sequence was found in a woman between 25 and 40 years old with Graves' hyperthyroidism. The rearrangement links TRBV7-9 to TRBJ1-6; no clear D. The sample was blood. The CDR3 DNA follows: TGTGCCAGCAGCTCGGTGGAGCGGAATTCACCCCTCCACTTT. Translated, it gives CASSSVERNSPLHF.